The 2 T cell receptor beta chains presented below share a single source sample, sequenced in a study of Graves' ophthalmopathy and Graves' hyperthyroidism. RNA transcripts served as template for amplifying TCR beta CDR3 sequences. A first-round RT-PCR used HTBI primers, followed by a second-round multiplex PCR. TCRdb redid the calling of the multiplex PCR reads with MiXCR, one entry per CDR3 protein. The sample contains a few hundred thousand distinct CDR3 sequences, 15% to 20% of which appear only once. The sequenced sample consisted of peripheral blood. The origin of the receptors is an adult man with Graves' ophthalmopathy.

The V and J genes are TRBV12-3 or TRBV12-4 and TRBJ1-2, with 12 bases that match TRBD1. Trimming removed 5 bases from V and 3 bases from J; junction bases left unmatched: 7. CDR3 length: 16 amino acids. In DNA form, the CDR3 reads TGTGCCAGCAGTCTGGGGACAGGGGGCCTCTACTATGGCTACACCTTC. Translated, it gives CASSLGTGGLYYGYTF.

This clonotype was detected ten times or more. The J gene is TRBJ1-6, the V gene TRBV7-9; 9 bases map to TRBD1. The V gene end was trimmed by 1 base and the J gene end by 10 bases; junction bases not matched to a gene: 2. The germline gives CDR1 SEHNR, CDR2 FQNEAQ (reference sequence). This CDR3 contains 14 residues. The CDR3 region is CASSLDRGHSPLHF. Here the CDR3 DNA reads TGTGCCAGCAGCTTAGACAGGGGGCACTCACCCCTCCACTTT.